This paragraph covers one T cell receptor beta chain sequence. Its antigen specificity is not known. No much larger clone is present one base from it, and per-base qualities are unavailable. This entry is derived from a study of metastatic and nonmetastatic thyroid tumors (TCRdb year 2020). At the level of the whole study: For patients with malignant and with benign thyroid disease, the researchers compared repertoires between peripheral blood samples and tumor or nodule tissue samples.

The study at large found these results: In both blood and tumor samples, malignant tumors were reported to have significantly higher TCR beta diversity than benign nodules.

Library creation used PCR. The sequencer listed for this sample is Illumina HiSeq 4000. The TCR beta-chain CDR3 region of each patient was profiled by high-throughput sequencing. As for how the authors treated the data: CDR3 differences across clinicopathological groups were used to build a classifier for discriminating distant-metastatic papillary thyroid cancer patients. The Shannon index was used to assess repertoire diversity, and the Morisita-Horn index was used to assess tumor-blood repertoire similarity. Using fastp at Q25 and MiXCR, TCRdb reprocessed the public reads and kept productive beta chains. TCRdb, not the authors, supplied the V and J calls. The sample table contains roughly 28,000 clones; only one count was recorded for approximately 15% of them. The biggest ten clones account for 4% to 5% of the sample. Before undergoing thyroid surgery, none of the patients had been given any kind of treatment. The study retrospectively analysed patient clinical samples collected from the early 2010s to the late 2010s using T-cell receptor beta sequencing.

The germline V gene (reference sequence) gives CDR1 as DFQATT and CDR2 as SNEGSKA. The CDR3 measures 14 amino acids from cysteine to phenylalanine. The retained sequence is limited to the CDR3, 42 bases, with the frame set at the first base. Relative to germline, V is 5 bases shorter and J is 6 bases shorter, with 16 bases between their ends. The sequencing input was blood. This receptor was taken from a female donor with papillary thyroid cancer or a benign thyroid nodule (not recorded which). Some clones in this sample may be carry-over from other donors' samples. The rearrangement joined TRBV20-1 to TRBJ2-2; the D assignment is uncertain and may be TRBD1 or TRBD2, with 5 bases supporting each. The CDR3 protein is CSAPPPGTPGELFF. The DNA sequence is as follows: TGCAGTGCTCCTCCGCCCGGGACCCCCGGGGAGCTGTTTTTT.